What follows is one TCR beta chain and its context. The target antigen is unknown. This sample is part of a study of cytomegalovirus exposure and HLA in healthy donors. Findings and caveats of the study: There were under 200 TCR beta chains listed as cytomegalovirus-associated.

Assay used: immunoSEQ multiplex PCR; TCRdb lists only in-frame clones, some missing. The table records about 89,000 clones, 80% to 85% of them present only once. The length of the CDR3 is 14 residues. The V gene's germline CDR1 is SGHRS and CDR2 YFSETQ. Trimming cost V 4 bases and J 10 bases; bases outside gene matches: 9. Sequences were obtained from PBMCs. The rearrangement links TRBV5-1 to TRBJ2-2; TRBD2 matches 8 bases. The TCR comes from a woman aged 18 to 35 in good health and CMV-seropositive. The CDR3 DNA reads TGCGCCAGCAGCCCCGGGAGGGCCTTCGCGGAGCTGTTTTTT. It is translated as CASSPGRAFAELFF.